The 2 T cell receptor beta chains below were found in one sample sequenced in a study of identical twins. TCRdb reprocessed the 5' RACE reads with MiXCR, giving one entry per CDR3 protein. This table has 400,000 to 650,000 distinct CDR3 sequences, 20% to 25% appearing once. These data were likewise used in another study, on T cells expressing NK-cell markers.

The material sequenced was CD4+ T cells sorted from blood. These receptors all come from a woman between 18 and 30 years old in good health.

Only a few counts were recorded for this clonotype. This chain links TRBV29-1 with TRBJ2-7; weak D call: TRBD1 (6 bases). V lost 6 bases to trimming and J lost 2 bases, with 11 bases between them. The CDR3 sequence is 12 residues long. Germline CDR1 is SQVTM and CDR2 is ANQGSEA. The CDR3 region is CSVRTETYEQYF. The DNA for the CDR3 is TGCAGCGTCCGGACAGAGACCTACGAGCAGTACTTC.

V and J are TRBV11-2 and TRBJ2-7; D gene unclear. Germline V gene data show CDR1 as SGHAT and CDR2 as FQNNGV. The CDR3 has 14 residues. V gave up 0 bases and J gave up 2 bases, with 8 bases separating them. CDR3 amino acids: CASSLDAMTYEQYF. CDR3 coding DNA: TGTGCCAGCAGCTTAGATGCCATGACCTACGAGCAGTACTTC.